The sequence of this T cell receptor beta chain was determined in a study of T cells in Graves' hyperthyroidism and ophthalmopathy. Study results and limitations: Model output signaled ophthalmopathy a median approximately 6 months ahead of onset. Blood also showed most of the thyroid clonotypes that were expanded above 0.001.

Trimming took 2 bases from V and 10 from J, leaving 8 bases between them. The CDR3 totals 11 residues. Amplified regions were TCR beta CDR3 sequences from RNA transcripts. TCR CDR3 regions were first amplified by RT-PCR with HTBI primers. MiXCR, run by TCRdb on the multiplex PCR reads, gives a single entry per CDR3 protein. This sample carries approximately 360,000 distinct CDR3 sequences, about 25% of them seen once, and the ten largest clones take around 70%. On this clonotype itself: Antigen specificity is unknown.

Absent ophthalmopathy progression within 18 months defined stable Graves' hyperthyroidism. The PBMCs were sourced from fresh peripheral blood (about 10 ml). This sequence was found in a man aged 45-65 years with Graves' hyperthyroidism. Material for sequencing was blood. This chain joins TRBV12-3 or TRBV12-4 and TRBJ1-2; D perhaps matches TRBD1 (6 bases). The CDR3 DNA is TGTGCCAGCAGTTTAAGGGGGAACTACACCTTC. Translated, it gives CASSLRGNYTF.